Following are 29 T cell receptor beta chains from one sample sequenced in a study of blood T cell repertoires in COVID-19. Repertoires were generated with immunoSEQ multiplex PCR, while TCRdb's copy carries only in-frame clones and drops some. The data hold 250,000 or so clones, with approximately 85% observed a single time. Sequencing input: peripheral blood. These receptors were obtained from a man of 80 years or more with acute or convalescent COVID-19.

The gene calls are TRBV6-2 or TRBV6-3 and TRBJ1-1; 8 positions match TRBD1. Germline trimming cut 6 bases from V and 10 bases from J; bases unmatched to any gene: 13. The CDR3 has 14 residues. Germline V gene lookup returns CDR1 MNHEY and CDR2 SVGEGT. The CDR3 loop is CASSRRGQGLGAFF. CDR3 DNA sequence: TGTGCCAGCAGCCGACGTGGACAGGGATTGGGAGCTTTCTTT.

V gene TRBV27 combines with J gene TRBJ1-3; the match to TRBD1 covers 9 bases. Germline CDR1 reads MNHEY; CDR2 reads SMNVEV (reference sequence). The CDR3 totals 19 residues. Germline trimming cut 6 bases from V and 0 bases from J; bases unmatched to any gene: 15. The CDR3 is CASRKGGQGHYSSGNTIYF. The CDR3 DNA follows: TGTGCCAGCAGGAAGGGGGGACAGGGCCACTATAGCTCTGGAAACACCATATATTTT.

The chain employs TRBV4-3 and TRBJ1-1; 8 positions match TRBD1. This CDR3 has 15 amino acids. Germline V gene data show CDR1 as LGHNA and CDR2 as YSLEER. V shed 4 bases and J 0 bases; nucleotides not matched to a gene: 4. CDR3 loop: CASSLSTGVNTEAFF. For the CDR3, the DNA is TGCGCCAGCAGCCTCTCGACAGGGGTGAACACTGAAGCTTTCTTT.

V and J are TRBV6-5 and TRBJ1-6, with no clear D. The ends were cut back, 7 bases at V and 7 bases at J, with 11 bases in the middle. The length of the CDR3 is 13 residues. CDR1 is MNHEY, CDR2 SVGAGI, per germline. Here the CDR3 reads CASKPLENSPLHF. In DNA, the CDR3 is TGTGCCAGCAAACCCCTAGAGAATTCACCCCTCCACTTT.

The chain carries TRBV28 and TRBJ1-6; 7 nucleotides line up with TRBD1. Per germline, CDR1 MDHEN and CDR2 SYDVKM. With V trimmed by 6 bases and J by 7 bases, 6 bases remained unmatched. This CDR3 is built from 14 residues. The DNA of the CDR3 is TGTGCCAGCAGGGCGGGACAGAACAATTCACCCCTCCACTTT. Translation: CASRAGQNNSPLHF. The full variable domain, completed using reference TRBV28 and TRBJ1-6, is DVKVTQSSRYLVKRTGEKVFLECVQDMDHENMFWYRQDPGLGLRLIYFSYDVKMKEKGDIPEGYSVSREKKERFSLILESASTNQTSMYLCASRAGQNNSPLHFGNGTRLTVT.

J is TRBJ2-7 and V is TRBV5-1; 8 bases fit TRBD1. The CDR3 sequence is 16 residues long. Trimming removed 4 bases from V and 1 base from J; junction bases left unmatched: 10. CDR1 and CDR2 from the germline V gene are SGHRS and YFSETQ. The CDR3 DNA reads as TGCGCCAGCAGCGTCCGGCCGGGACAGGATTCCTACGAGCAGTACTTC. Its translation is CASSVRPGQDSYEQYF.

This chain uses TRBV19 with TRBJ1-1; 7 nucleotides line up with TRBD1. V dropped 5 bases and J dropped 2; count of bases not matched to a gene: 5. CDR1 is LNHDA, CDR2 SQIVND, per germline (reference sequence). There are 14 residues in the CDR3. CDR3 loop: CASSPRDRNTEAFF. The DNA of the CDR3 is TGTGCCAGTAGTCCCCGGGACAGAAACACTGAAGCTTTCTTT.

J is TRBJ2-3 and V is TRBV28; 8 bases line up with TRBD2. Germline-derived CDR1 and CDR2 are MDHEN and SYDVKM. The CDR3 length is 16 residues. V shed 2 bases, J shed 4 bases, and the junction held 8 bases outside the gene matches. CDR3 nucleotide sequence: TGTGCCAGCAGTTTAGTGGCGGGGGGAGGCCCAGATACGCAGTATTTT. Its translation: CASSLVAGGGPDTQYF.

V and J are TRBV14 and TRBJ2-4; the match to TRBD1 covers 8 bases. The V and J ends lost 1 base and 0 bases, in that order; junction bases with no gene match: 14. This CDR3 has 20 residues. Per the germline V gene, CDR1 is SGHDN and CDR2 is FVKESK. The DNA of the CDR3 is TGTGCCAGCAGCCAAGTGGGGGCCGGGACAGGAGATTTAGCCAAAAACATTCAGTACTTC. Its protein is CASSQVGAGTGDLAKNIQYF.

In its sample, this clone was seen a few times. V is TRBV2 and J is TRBJ2-3, with TRBD2 identical over 14 bases. Germline CDR1 and CDR2: SNHLY and FYNNEI. V trimming: 7 bases; J trimming: 10 bases; junction bases outside the gene matches: 13. This CDR3 comprises 16 residues. The CDR3 sequence is CASTIKGTSGSIAQYF. In nucleotides, the CDR3 is TGTGCCAGCACTATTAAGGGGACTAGCGGGAGTATCGCGCAGTATTTT. The whole variable domain, filled in from reference TRBV2 and TRBJ2-3, reads EPEVTQTPSHQVTQMGQEVILRCVPISNHLYFYWYRQILGQKVEFLVSFYNNEISEKSEIFDDQFSVERPDGSNFTLKIRSTKLEDSAMYFCASTIKGTSGSIAQYFGPGTRLTVL.

The CDR3, as DNA: TGTGCCAGCAGCTTTGACAGGGTCCAAGAGACCCAGTACTTC. Residues: CASSFDRVQETQYF. The J gene is TRBJ2-5, the V gene TRBV7-9, with 7 bases identical to TRBD1. V shed 3 bases and J 1 base; nucleotides not matched to a gene: 2. Germline V lookup: CDR1 SEHNR, CDR2 FQNEAQ (reference sequence). This CDR3 region has 14 residues.

The chain recombines TRBV19 with TRBJ1-1; 8 bases fit TRBD1. The V gene's germline CDR1 is LNHDA and CDR2 SQIVND (reference sequence). This CDR3 has 14 amino acids. Trimming removed 2 bases from V and 5 bases from J; junction bases left unmatched: 4. The CDR3 region is CASSILRGQTEAFF. DNA for the CDR3: TGTGCCAGTAGTATACTCAGGGGGCAAACTGAAGCTTTCTTT. Looking up the rest from reference TRBV19 and TRBJ1-1 gives the full variable domain: DGGITQSPKYLFRKEGQNVTLSCEQNLNHDAMYWYRQDPGQGLRLIYYSQIVNDFQKGDIAEGYSVSREKKESFPLTVTSAQKNPTAFYLCASSILRGQTEAFFGQGTRLTVV.

The rearrangement links TRBV12-3 or TRBV12-4 to TRBJ2-7; TRBD1 might be the D (5 bases). The CDR3 extends over 12 amino acids. V dropped 4 bases and J dropped 4 bases, with 8 bases sitting between them. The CDR3 loop is CASSSKGYEQYF. In DNA, the CDR3 is TGTGCCAGCAGTTCCAAGGGGTACGAGCAGTACTTC.

The genes are TRBV11-1 and TRBJ1-2; 7 bases agree with TRBD1. J was trimmed by 3 bases and V by 5 bases; bases with no gene match: 3. Per the germline V gene, CDR1 is SGHAT and CDR2 is FQDESV (reference sequence). The CDR3 is made up of 13 amino acids. The CDR3 coding sequence is TGTGCCAGCAGCCAGGGGGTTGACTATGGCTACACCTTC. It encodes CASSQGVDYGYTF.

The chain is built from TRBV11-2 and TRBJ2-1; D uncertain. Trimming took off 3 bases at V and 0 bases at J, with 3 bases between the two ends. The length of the CDR3 is 13 residues. Germline CDR1 and CDR2: SGHAT and FQNNGV. CDR3 residues: CASSFRSYNEQFF. CDR3 coding DNA: TGTGCCAGCAGCTTCCGCTCCTACAATGAGCAGTTCTTC. The full variable domain, with the rest looked up from reference TRBV11-2 and TRBJ2-1, is EAGVAQSPRYKIIEKRQSVAFWCNPISGHATLYWYQQILGQGPKLLIQFQNNGVVDDSQLPKDRFSAERLKGVDSTLKIQPAKLEDSAVYLCASSFRSYNEQFFGPGTRLTVL.

The chain combines TRBV19 with TRBJ1-1; D is perhaps TRBD1 (5 bases). This CDR3 is built from 14 residues. Trimming pared 7 bases from V and 3 bases from J, leaving 15 bases between. Germline-derived CDR1 and CDR2 are LNHDA and SQIVND (reference sequence). The CDR3 bases are TGTGCCAGTACGGTTGGGGGGTCCCACACTGAAGCTTTCTTT. This gives the protein CASTVGGSHTEAFF.

The chain is built from TRBV5-6 and TRBJ1-4, with a tentative D call TRBD1 (5 bases). CDR1 SGHDT and CDR2 YYEEEE come from the germline V gene. Trimming cost V 1 base and J 6 bases, with 13 bases left between them. This CDR3 has 15 residues. The CDR3 loop is CASSLIGPRDEKLFF. The DNA of the CDR3 is TGTGCCAGCAGCTTGATAGGACCCAGGGATGAAAAACTGTTTTTT.

The chain combines TRBV4-3 with TRBJ2-1; TRBD2 might be the D (5 bases). The CDR3 runs to 16 residues. The germline V gene has CDR1 LGHNA and CDR2 YSLEER. V was pared by 1 base and J by 3 bases, with 13 bases between. CDR3 DNA sequence: TGCGCCAGCAGCCAAGGACTGGACTCCCGCTACAATGAGCAGTTCTTC. Protein sequence: CASSQGLDSRYNEQFF.

V gene TRBV2 combines with J gene TRBJ1-1; D uncertain. Trimming pared 6 bases from V and 3 bases from J, leaving 14 bases between. The CDR3 totals 14 residues. Looked up from germline, CDR1 is SNHLY and CDR2 is FYNNEI. CDR3 DNA sequence: TGTGCCAGCAGACTTCTCGAAGCGCACACTGAAGCTTTCTTT. Translation: CASRLLEAHTEAFF.

V is TRBV7-2 and J is TRBJ1-1; TRBD1 matches at 7 bases. Unmatched junction bases numbered 8, after V lost 5 bases and J lost 11 bases. This CDR3 contains 12 residues. CDR1 is SGHTA and CDR2 is FQGNSA in the germline V gene. The CDR3, as DNA: TGTGCCAGCAGCAGTAACAGGGGACACGCTTTCTTT. The encoded protein is CASSSNRGHAFF.

The chain has TRBV7-8 and TRBJ2-6, with D tentatively TRBD1 (5 bases). CDR1 SGHVS and CDR2 FQNEAQ come from the germline V gene. Deletions cut 3 bases from V and 0 bases from J, with 15 bases between. The CDR3 spans 18 residues. This CDR3 reads CASSLDILLSSGANVLTF. The CDR3 DNA reads TGTGCCAGCAGCTTGGACATACTTCTCAGCTCTGGGGCCAACGTCCTGACTTTC.

This sequence joins TRBV5-1 and TRBJ2-7; 10 bases agree with TRBD1. CDR1 is SGHRS and CDR2 is YFSETQ in the germline V gene. The CDR3 consists of 14 residues. After removal of 2 bases from V and 3 bases from J, the junction contained 2 bases not matched to a gene. CDR3 region: CASSLGQGGYEQYF. The CDR3 bases are TGCGCCAGCAGCTTAGGACAGGGGGGCTACGAGCAGTACTTC.

The rearrangement uses TRBV7-8 and TRBJ1-6, with D possibly TRBD1 on 5 matching bases. CDR1 and CDR2 (germline): SGHVS, FQNEAQ. V was trimmed by 7 bases and J by 7 bases, leaving 20 bases between them. CDR3 length equals 16 residues. CDR3 sequence: CASTMGGLNRNSPLHF. As DNA, the CDR3 is TGTGCCAGCACAATGGGGGGGTTAAACAGGAATTCACCCCTCCACTTT.

This chain uses TRBV18 with TRBJ1-2; D is ambiguous. Germline V gene lookup returns CDR1 KGHSH and CDR2 LQKENI. The CDR3 has 15 amino acids. Trimming removed 0 bases at V and 4 bases at J, with 12 bases between. DNA for the CDR3: TGTGCCAGCTCACCACCGGCGGGTGTAGCCTATGGCTACACCTTC. Protein: CASSPPAGVAYGYTF.

The chain employs TRBV4-2 and TRBJ2-5; D possibly corresponds to TRBD1 (6 bases). The CDR3 runs 17 residues. CDR1 is LGHNA and CDR2 is YNFKEQ in the germline V gene. Trimming cost V 0 bases and J 2 bases, with 16 bases left between them. The DNA of the CDR3 is TGTGCCAGCAGCCAAGATATTGGGACAACGCAGCAAGAGACCCAGTACTTC. This gives the protein CASSQDIGTTQQETQYF.

The chain recombines TRBV13 with TRBJ2-2, with 7 bases matching TRBD2. V lost 7 bases, J lost 2 bases, and 7 bases stayed unmatched. Germline loops: CDR1 PRHDT, CDR2 FYEKMQ (reference sequence). The CDR3 is 15 residues long. The CDR3 loop reads CASILGGPNTGELFF. The CDR3 DNA follows: TGTGCCAGCATCCTGGGAGGGCCCAACACCGGGGAGCTGTTTTTT.

This clone was detected a few times. The chain carries TRBV10-2 and TRBJ1-1; D gene uncertain. The V gene's germline CDR1 is WSHSY and CDR2 SAAADI. The CDR3 spans 16 residues. Trimming pared 0 bases from V and 4 bases from J, leaving 15 bases between. CDR3 protein: CASSESKVNRGTEAFF. The CDR3 coding sequence is TGCGCCAGCAGTGAGTCGAAGGTGAATCGGGGCACTGAAGCTTTCTTT.

V is TRBV7-9 and J is TRBJ1-2; maybe TRBD1 (5 bases). The CDR3 runs 15 residues. Germline lookup yields CDR1 SEHNR and CDR2 FQNEAQ (reference sequence). The ends were cut back, 5 bases at V and 4 bases at J, with 17 bases in the middle. CDR3 coding DNA: TGTGCCAGCAGCCCCGGGGGTACTTTTGGCTATGGCTACACCTTC. Amino acid sequence: CASSPGGTFGYGYTF.

J is TRBJ1-2 and V is TRBV3-1 (or the pseudogene TRBV3-2); no clear D gene. Germline CDR1 and CDR2: LGHDT and YNNKEL (reference sequence). V shed 0 bases and J shed 2 bases, with 7 bases lying between them. The CDR3 loop spans 14 amino acids. CDR3 nucleotide sequence: TGTGCCAGCAGCCAAGATTCGGGGAACTATGGCTACACCTTC. Its translation is CASSQDSGNYGYTF.